The next 30 T cell receptor beta chains were all read from a single sample in a study of CD8+CD57+ T cells in acquired aplastic anemia. Profiles of TCR beta VDJ and CDR3 were generated from a genomic DNA template. From the reads, TCRdb called clonotypes with MiXCR, one entry per CDR3 protein. The table records 400,000 to 500,000 distinct CDR3 sequences, under 80% of them present only once. Sequencing input: sorted CD4+, CD8+, or CD8+CD57+ T cells (not recorded which) from PBMCs. These receptors were taken from a human donor in good health, serving as a control.

This chain links TRBV19 with TRBJ2-3; 9 bases are shared with TRBD1. CDR3 length: 15 residues. V shed 4 bases, J shed 2 bases, and the junction held 4 bases outside the gene matches. Germline V gene sequence: CDR1 LNHDA, CDR2 SQIVND (reference sequence). CDR3 sequence: CASSSWDRDTDTQYF. DNA for the CDR3: TGTGCCAGTAGTAGTTGGGACAGGGACACAGATACGCAGTATTTT.

In regard to this clonotype: At one of its ends the junction is not consistent with the germline gene, which may arise from a read error. The chain employs TRBV7-7 and TRBJ2-4; D not resolved. This CDR3 comprises 15 residues. Per the germline V gene, CDR1 is SSHAT and CDR2 is FNYEAQ (reference sequence). CDR3 nucleotide sequence: TGTGCTAGCAGCTTGGACGGGCGCGATCGGAACATTCTGTACTTC. Encoded protein: CASSLDGRDRNILYF.

The rearrangement joins TRBV25-1 to TRBJ2-3, with 11 bases that match TRBD2. The CDR3 loop spans 18 amino acids. Per the germline V gene, CDR1 is MGHDK and CDR2 is SYGVNS. The J segment lost 4 bases and the V segment lost 5 bases, leaving 14 bases of the junction unmatched. In nucleotides, the CDR3 is TGTGCCAGCAGTCCGAGCAAGGGTGTAGCGGGGGGGCCAGATACGCAGTATTTT. This encodes CASSPSKGVAGGPDTQYF.

This clonotype occurred many times. The V and J genes are TRBV9 and TRBJ2-3; D is perhaps TRBD2 (6 bases). The V and J ends lost 0 bases and 3 bases respectively, with 17 bases between them. CDR3 size: 17 residues. Germline lookup yields CDR1 SGDLS and CDR2 YYNGEE. CDR3 in amino acids: CASSVVQAGWGTDTQYF. CDR3 DNA sequence: TGTGCCAGCAGCGTAGTGCAGGCGGGGTGGGGGACAGATACGCAGTATTTT.

The CDR3 DNA reads as TGCGCCAGCAGCCACGACCGGGACACCTTCTACGAGCAGTACTTC. Translating gives CASSHDRDTFYEQYF. The chain carries TRBV5-1 and TRBJ2-7; D perhaps matches TRBD1 (6 bases). Germline lookup yields CDR1 SGHRS and CDR2 YFSETQ. Deletions cut 4 bases from V and 3 bases from J, with 17 bases between. This CDR3 comprises 15 residues.

At least ten counts were recorded for this clonotype. The rearrangement uses TRBV11-2 and TRBJ2-5, with D unclear. Germline CDR1 reads SGHAT; CDR2 reads FQNNGV. This CDR3 has 14 amino acids. V was clipped by 1 base and J by 2 bases, with 8 bases between them. The CDR3, as DNA: TGTGCCAGCAGCTTAGTGACATATCAAGAGACCCAGTACTTC. Its translation: CASSLVTYQETQYF. The full variable domain, in which reference TRBV11-2 and TRBJ2-5 provide the parts outside the CDR3, is EAGVAQSPRYKIIEKRQSVAFWCNPISGHATLYWYQQILGQGPKLLIQFQNNGVVDDSQLPKDRFSAERLKGVDSTLKIQPAKLEDSAVYLCASSLVTYQETQYFGPGTRLLVL.

For this clonotype: The junction departs from the called germline gene at one end, perhaps through a read error. The CDR3 DNA reads as TGTGCCAGCAGCTTAGCCGATAACAAACCCCCCCACTTTTTT. Its translation: CASSLADNKPPHFF. The chain has TRBV7-2 and TRBJ1-6; D gene ambiguous. The CDR3 totals 14 residues. The V gene's germline CDR1 is SGHTA and CDR2 FQGNSA.

The chain employs TRBV20-1 and TRBJ2-7, with D perhaps TRBD2 (5 bases). The CDR3 consists of 15 residues. The V and J ends lost 1 base and 3 bases respectively, with 16 bases between them. CDR1 and CDR2 from the germline V gene are DFQATT and SNEGSKA (reference sequence). CDR3 DNA: TGCAGTGCTAGAGGTCACGGTGACTATGACTACGAGCAGTACTTC. Translated: CSARGHGDYDYEQYF.

At least ten counts were recorded for this clonotype. The V and J genes are TRBV6-1 and TRBJ2-3; D is ambiguous. V lost 4 bases to trimming and J lost 1 base, with 9 bases between them. The CDR3 covers 14 residues. The germline CDR1 and CDR2 sequences are MNHNS and SASEGT. The DNA of the CDR3 is TGTGCCAGCAGTGCCCGGCAGCGCACAGATACGCAGTATTTT. It codes for CASSARQRTDTQYF.

In this sample, this clonotype turned up once. J is TRBJ1-1 and V is TRBV29-1; 8 nucleotides line up with TRBD1. CDR3 size: 13 residues. With 3 bases clipped from V and 6 bases from J, the junction kept 6 bases outside the gene matches. Germline CDR1 is SQVTM and CDR2 is ANQGSEA. CDR3 DNA sequence: TGCAGCGTTGACAGGGGGCCCAACGCTGAAGCTTTCTTT. The encoded protein is CSVDRGPNAEAFF.

This chain links TRBV2 with TRBJ2-7; weak D call: TRBD2 (5 bases). The CDR3 covers 14 residues. Trimming pared 10 bases from V and 2 bases from J, leaving 18 bases between. CDR1 is SNHLY and CDR2 is FYNNEI in the germline V gene. The CDR3 DNA reads TGTGCCACAAGGCAGGAGGTTTTAGCCTACGAGCAGTACTTC. Its translation: CATRQEVLAYEQYF. Variable domain in full (rest from reference TRBV2 and TRBJ2-7): EPEVTQTPSHQVTQMGQEVILRCVPISNHLYFYWYRQILGQKVEFLVSFYNNEISEKSEIFDDQFSVERPDGSNFTLKIRSTKLEDSAMYFCATRQEVLAYEQYFGPGTRLTVT.

This clonotype was counted a single time. This CDR3 fails to terminate in the conserved phenylalanine or tryptophan, so it likely reflects a read error. The DNA is omitted, as the CDR3 cannot be located on it reliably, and the CDR3 follows TCRdb's listing. The chain couples TRBV7-2 to TRBJ1-1; the table's D call TRBD1 went unverified against the DNA. The CDR3 contains 12 residues when both ends are counted. The V gene's germline CDR1 is SGHTA and CDR2 FQGNSA. This chain's CDR3 is CASILNSNQPQH.

The genes are TRBV9 and TRBJ2-7, with D tentatively TRBD1 or TRBD2 (5 bases each). The CDR3 spans 12 residues. Trimming cost V 3 bases and J 5 bases, with 9 bases left between them. CDR1 SGDLS and CDR2 YYNGEE come from the germline V gene. CDR3: CASSARGDEQYF. The CDR3 region has the DNA TGTGCCAGCAGCGCCCGAGGGGACGAGCAGTACTTC.

With respect to this clonotype: Sequence at one end of the junction differs from germline and may be a read error. The gene calls are TRBV5-1 and TRBJ1-5, with D maybe TRBD1 (5 bases). The CDR3 is 13 amino acids. Germline V CDR1 and CDR2: SGHRS, YFSETQ. CDR3 bases: TGCGCCAGCTCCTTCCCCGGGGACCAGCACCAGCATTTT. Its protein is CASSFPGDQHQHF.

This clonotype was counted only a few times. V is TRBV19 and J is TRBJ1-1; 7 bases map to TRBD1. Germline V gene sequence: CDR1 LNHDA, CDR2 SQIVND (reference sequence). The CDR3 extends over 13 amino acids. J gave up 7 bases and V 6 bases, and 8 bases lay outside the gene matches. The CDR3 sequence: CASRPDRDGEAFF. CDR3 coding DNA: TGTGCCAGTAGACCCGACAGGGATGGTGAAGCTTTCTTT.

On this clonotype: Relative to the germline gene, one junction end is altered; a read error may explain this. V usage is TRBV7-6 and J usage is TRBJ2-3; D call uncertain. This CDR3 region has 15 residues. Germline V gene data show CDR1 as SGHVS and CDR2 as FNYEAQ. DNA of the CDR3: TGCGCCAGCAGCTTAGACGGGTACCAGGCGGATTCGGGGTATTTT. Residues: CASSLDGYQADSGYF.

There are many counts of this clonotype. The rearrangement links TRBV7-6 to TRBJ2-5, with TRBD2 matching over 10 bases. V was clipped by 9 bases and J by 9 bases; unmatched bases: 7. The CDR3 has 12 amino acids. The V gene's germline CDR1 is SGHVS and CDR2 FNYEAQ. The CDR3 DNA follows: TGTGCCAGTCAGGGTAGCGGGGGGTCCCAGTACTTC. As protein: CASQGSGGSQYF.

On this clonotype: Since the CDR3 does not end with the conserved phenylalanine or tryptophan, this likely comes from a read error. The DNA is omitted, as the CDR3 cannot be located on it reliably, and the CDR3 follows TCRdb's listing. V usage is TRBV7-6 and J usage is TRBJ2-5; the D call in the table, TRBD1, was not verified against the DNA. The CDR3 has 13 residues if both end residues are counted. Germline V gene lookup returns CDR1 SGHVS and CDR2 FNYEAQ. The CDR3: CASSPHAPGTEWY.

V usage is TRBV7-2 and J usage is TRBJ1-6; D not resolved. The CDR3 is 15 amino acids. CDR1 and CDR2 (germline): SGHTA, FQGNSA. V lost 2 bases and J lost 15, with 20 bases in between. CDR3 in DNA: TGTGCCAGCAGCTTATCGGCGGGGAAGGATATTCGCCTCCACTTT. Translated, it gives CASSLSAGKDIRLHF.

This clonotype was recorded a few times. This chain links TRBV15 with TRBJ2-6; D might be TRBD1 (6 bases). Between the trimmed V and J ends, which lost 0 bases and 4 bases, there was a span of 7 bases. Germline CDR1 reads LNHNV; CDR2 reads YYDKDF (reference sequence). The length of the CDR3 is 15 residues. This CDR3 reads CATSRDQGGANVLTF. The CDR3 bases are TGTGCCACCAGCAGAGATCAGGGGGGGGCCAACGTCCTGACTTTC.

This chain links TRBV4-2 with TRBJ1-6, with 7 bases matching TRBD1. Per the germline V gene, CDR1 is LGHNA and CDR2 is YNFKEQ. CDR3 length equals 15 residues. V trimming: 5 bases; J trimming: 9 bases; junction bases outside the gene matches: 10. The CDR3 spells CASSNPGTVGSPLHF. Here the CDR3 DNA reads TGTGCCAGCAGCAACCCCGGGACAGTAGGTTCACCCCTCCACTTT.

On this clonotype: The germline gene is not matched at one end of the junction; a read error may be the cause. The DNA of the CDR3 is TGTGCCACCAGCAGAACAGTGGATAATGCTCCCCTCCTCTTT. The encoded protein is CATSRTVDNAPLLF. The chain is built from TRBV7-9 and TRBJ1-6; no clear D gene. Germline values: CDR1 SEHNR, CDR2 FQNEAQ (reference sequence). The CDR3 runs 14 residues. Based on the CDR3 plus reference TRBV7-9 and TRBJ1-6, the full variable domain is DTGVSQNPRHKITKRGQNVTFRCDPISEHNRLYWYRQTLGQGPEFLTYFQNEAQLEKSRLLSDRFSAERPKGSFSTLEIQRTEQGDSAMYLCATSRTVDNAPLLFGNGTRLTVT.

The V and J genes are TRBV7-9 and TRBJ2-3; D may be TRBD2 (6 bases). CDR1 SEHNR and CDR2 FQNEAQ come from the germline V gene (reference sequence). Trimming took off 6 bases at V and 12 bases at J, with 28 bases between the two ends. This CDR3 spans 16 amino acids. CDR3 nucleotides: TGTGCCAGCAGACCCAGTGCGGGGCAGAAGACTGAAGCTCAGTATTTT. Translated, it gives CASRPSAGQKTEAQYF.

This clonotype appeared many times. The V call is TRBV6-6, the J call TRBJ2-5; 16 bases agree with TRBD2. The V gene's germline CDR1 is MNHNY and CDR2 SVGAGI (reference sequence). CDR3 length: 15 residues. Germline trimming cut 5 bases from V and 5 bases from J; bases unmatched to any gene: 2. This CDR3 reads CASSGTSGGAETQYF. CDR3 coding DNA: TGTGCCAGCAGTGGGACTAGCGGGGGGGCGGAGACCCAGTACTTC.

The chain carries TRBV20-1 and TRBJ2-1; D may be TRBD2 (5 bases). Trimming cost V 5 bases and J 7 bases, with 9 bases left between them. The CDR3 consists of 11 residues. Germline V gene sequence: CDR1 DFQATT, CDR2 SNEGSKA (reference sequence). CDR3 residues: CSAATGNEQFF. As DNA, the CDR3 is TGCAGTGCTGCAACGGGGAATGAGCAGTTCTTC.

This clonotype is a singleton in its sample. The CDR3: CASSISSGGGEKLFF. CDR3 coding DNA: TGTGCCAGTAGTATTTCGTCAGGGGGTGGTGAAAAACTGTTTTTT. The rearrangement links TRBV19 to TRBJ1-4; 7 bases are shared with TRBD1. Germline V lookup: CDR1 LNHDA, CDR2 SQIVND (reference sequence). CDR3 length equals 15 residues. With V trimmed by 3 bases and J by 7 bases, 8 bases remained unmatched.

Turning to this clonotype: Since the CDR3 does not end with the conserved phenylalanine or tryptophan, this likely comes from a read error. It is unclear where the CDR3 begins or ends on the DNA, so no DNA is shown, and the CDR3 is as TCRdb lists it. The chain joins TRBV7-9 to TRBJ2-1; the table calls TRBD2, which could not be checked here. The CDR3 has 13 amino acids, counting both end residues. Looked up from germline, CDR1 is SEHNR and CDR2 is FQNEAQ (reference sequence). This CDR3 is CASSQAAYEQYFV.

This clonotype was seen only once. This rearrangement joins TRBV7-6 to TRBJ2-3; D perhaps matches TRBD1 (6 bases). CDR1 and CDR2 from the germline V gene are SGHVS and FNYEAQ. The CDR3 is 16 residues long. Trimming removed 3 bases from V and 1 base from J, with 14 bases in between. CDR3 sequence reads: CASSFPPPGGTDTQYF. CDR3 bases: TGTGCCAGCAGCTTCCCCCCCCCAGGGGGCACAGATACGCAGTATTTT.

V and J are TRBV19 and TRBJ1-6; TRBD1 might be the D (5 bases). The CDR3 has 15 amino acids. The germline CDR1 and CDR2 sequences are LNHDA and SQIVND (reference sequence). V was shortened by 9 bases and J by 6 bases, with 18 bases between the two germline ends. CDR3 sequence (DNA): TGTGCCAGCAGCATGGCCCGGGACGTTAATTCACCCCTCCACTTT. Amino acids: CASSMARDVNSPLHF.

On this clonotype: Because it lacks the conserved phenylalanine or tryptophan at the end, this CDR3 is likely a read error. It is unclear where the CDR3 begins or ends on the DNA, so no DNA is shown, and the CDR3 is as TCRdb lists it. V gene TRBV7-9 combines with J gene TRBJ1-1; the D call TRBD1 from the table was never checked on the DNA. In germline, CDR1 is SEHNR, CDR2 FQNEAQ (reference sequence). The CDR3 is 13 residues long, ends included. The chain's CDR3 is CASSPDRAKTATQ.